The present T cell receptor beta chain was sequenced within a study of CD8+ T cells in alopecia areata. Study details: Administration of oral tofacitinib to treated patients was at 5 to 10 mg twice daily. Whole-study findings and limits: The study found higher clonality in lesional than normal scalp, especially in alopecia totalis/universalis. Scalp sample sequencing also detects resident alphabeta T cells of normal skin. Among patients, TCR sharing was less clear than in mice, a difference possibly due in part to HLA diversity in the patient population.

RNA extraction was followed by reverse transcription into cDNA, which acted as the sequencing template. Only in-frame clones appear in the TCRdb table, and some are missing; sequencing was by immunoSEQ multiplex PCR. The table records around 200,000 clones, roughly 60% of them present only once. Note on this clone: Its specificity is unknown.

The material was CD4+ T cells sorted from blood, obtained at week 0. The sequence derives from a human donor with alopecia areata.

The CDR3 is CASTAGEQFF. CDR3 in DNA: TGTGCCAGCACCGCCGGTGAGCAGTTCTTC. The chain joins TRBV2 to TRBJ2-1; D is uncertain. Deletions cut 7 bases from V and 9 bases from J, with 7 bases between. Germline values: CDR1 SNHLY, CDR2 FYNNEI. The CDR3 is 10 amino acids.